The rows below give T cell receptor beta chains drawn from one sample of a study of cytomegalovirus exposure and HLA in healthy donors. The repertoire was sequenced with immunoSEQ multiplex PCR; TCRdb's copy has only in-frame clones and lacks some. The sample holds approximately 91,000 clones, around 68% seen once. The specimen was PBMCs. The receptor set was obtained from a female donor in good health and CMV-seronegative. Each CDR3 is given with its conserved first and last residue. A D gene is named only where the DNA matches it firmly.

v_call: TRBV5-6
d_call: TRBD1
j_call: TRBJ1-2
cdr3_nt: TGTGCCAGCAGCCGAGGACAGGGGGGGCCTAACTATGGCTACACCTTC
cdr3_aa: CASSRGQGGPNYGYTF

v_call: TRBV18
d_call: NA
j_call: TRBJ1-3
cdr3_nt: TGTGCCAGCTCACAATGGCAGGAATCTGGAAACACCATATATTTT
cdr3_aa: CASSQWQESGNTIYF

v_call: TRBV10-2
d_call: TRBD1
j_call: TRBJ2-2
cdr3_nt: TGCGCCAGCAGTGGACAGGGGGCCGGGGAGCTGTTTTTT
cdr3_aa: CASSGQGAGELFF

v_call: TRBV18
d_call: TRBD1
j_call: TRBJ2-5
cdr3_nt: TGTGCCAGCTCACCCCCGGGGACAGGGGTACAAGAGAGAGAGACCCAGTACTTC
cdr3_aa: CASSPPGTGVQERETQYF

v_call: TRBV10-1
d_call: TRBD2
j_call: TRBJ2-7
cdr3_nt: TGCGCCAGCAGTGACAGCGTGGGACTAGGAAATCGGGGCCCCTACGAGCAGTACTTC
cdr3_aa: CASSDSVGLGNRGPYEQYF

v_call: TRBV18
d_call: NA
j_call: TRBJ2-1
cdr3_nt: TGTGCCAGCTCACCGGGGAGAGACTCCTACAATGAGCAGTTCTTC
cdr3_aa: CASSPGRDSYNEQFF

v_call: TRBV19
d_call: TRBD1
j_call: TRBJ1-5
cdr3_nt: TGTGCCAGTAGTATCGGGACAGGGGGCAATCAGCCCCAGCATTTT
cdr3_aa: CASSIGTGGNQPQHF

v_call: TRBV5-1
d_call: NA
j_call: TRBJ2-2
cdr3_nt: TGCGCCAGCAGCCCCTACAGGGCCCTTGGCACCGGGGAGCTGTTTTTT
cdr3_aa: CASSPYRALGTGELFF

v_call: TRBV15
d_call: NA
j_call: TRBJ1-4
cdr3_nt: TGTGCCACCAGCAGAGATCTGTCAGGGCTGGGGAAACTGTTTTTT
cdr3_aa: CATSRDLSGLGKLFF

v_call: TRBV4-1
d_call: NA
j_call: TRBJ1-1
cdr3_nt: TGCGCCAGCAGCCAAGTGGCGGGGAACACTGAAGCTTTCTTT
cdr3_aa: CASSQVAGNTEAFF

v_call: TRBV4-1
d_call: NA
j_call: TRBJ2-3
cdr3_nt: TGCGCCAGCAGCCACGTCCAAAGGAATACCCGCGGAGATACGCAGTATTTT
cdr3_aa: CASSHVQRNTRGDTQYF

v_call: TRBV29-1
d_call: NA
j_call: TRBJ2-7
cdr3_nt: TGCAGCGTAGCGACAGACTACGAGCAGTACTTC
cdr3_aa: CSVATDYEQYF

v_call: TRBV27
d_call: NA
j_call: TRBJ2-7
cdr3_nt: TGTGCCAGCAGTTTCTCCGGGGGTCCCTACGAGCAGTACTTC
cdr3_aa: CASSFSGGPYEQYF